This paragraph covers one TCR beta chain sequence. Its antigen remains unknown. The germline V and J ends were trimmed by 0 bases and 0 bases, with 11 bases remaining between them. CDR3 length: 16 amino acids. Per the germline V gene, CDR1 is SGDLS and CDR2 is YYNGEE. Every patient underwent thyroid surgery untreated. This sample is part of a study of metastatic and nonmetastatic thyroid tumors. For the study at large: Repertoires of blood and of tissue (tumor or nodule) from malignant and benign thyroid patients were compared.

In the authors' methods: Researchers built a distant-metastasis classifier for papillary thyroid cancer that drew on CDR3 differences across clinicopathological groups. TCRdb reprocessed the PCR reads using MiXCR. TCRdb assigned the V and J calls; the authors' analysis was not used. The table records around 20,000 clones, over 25% of them present only once. General study points: Malignant thyroid tumors reportedly had TCR beta diversity that was significantly higher than in benign nodules, in blood and tumor.

The receptor comes from a female donor with papillary thyroid cancer or a benign thyroid nodule (not recorded which). Some clones in this sample may be carry-over from other donors' samples. The V gene is TRBV9, the J gene TRBJ2-3; weak D call: TRBD1 (6 bases). Sequencing was carried out using adjacent normal tissue. CDR3 residues: CASSVAGAYSTDTQYF. CDR3 bases: TGTGCCAGCAGCGTAGCAGGGGCCTACAGCACAGATACGCAGTATTTT.